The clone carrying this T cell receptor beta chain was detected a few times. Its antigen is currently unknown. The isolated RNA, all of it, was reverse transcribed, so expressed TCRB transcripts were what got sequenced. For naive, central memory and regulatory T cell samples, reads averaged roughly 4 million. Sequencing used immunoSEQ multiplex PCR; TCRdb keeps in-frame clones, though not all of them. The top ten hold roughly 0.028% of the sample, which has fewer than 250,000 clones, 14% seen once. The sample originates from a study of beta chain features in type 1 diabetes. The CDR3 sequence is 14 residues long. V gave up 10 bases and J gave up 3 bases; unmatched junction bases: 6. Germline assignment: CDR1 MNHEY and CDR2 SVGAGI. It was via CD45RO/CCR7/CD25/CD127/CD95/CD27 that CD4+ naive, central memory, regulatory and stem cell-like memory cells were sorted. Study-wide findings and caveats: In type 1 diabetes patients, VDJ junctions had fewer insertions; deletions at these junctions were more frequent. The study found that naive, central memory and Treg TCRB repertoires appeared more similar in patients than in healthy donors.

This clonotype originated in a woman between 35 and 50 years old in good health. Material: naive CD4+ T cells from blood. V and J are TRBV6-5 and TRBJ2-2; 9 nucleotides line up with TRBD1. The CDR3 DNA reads TGTGCCACAGAGACAGGGGGAGACACCGGGGAGCTGTTTTTT. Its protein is CATETGGDTGELFF.